The clone carrying this T cell receptor beta chain was counted at least ten times. The data derive from a study of T cell changes during pregnancy in multiple sclerosis. Assay used: immunoSEQ multiplex PCR; TCRdb lists only in-frame clones, some missing. The sample carries about 100,000 clones, about 90% recorded once. The sequencing here drew on peripheral blood, taken in the second trimester of pregnancy. The sequence was collected from a female donor with multiple sclerosis, enrolled in a pregnancy study.

The CDR3 coding sequence is TGTGCCAGCAGTGAAGGGCAGGATGGGGCCAACGTCCTGACTTTC. Translated, it gives CASSEGQDGANVLTF. The chain couples TRBV6-1 to TRBJ2-6; D ambiguous. Germline CDR1 and CDR2: MNHNS and SASEGT. V shed 1 base and J shed 3 bases, with 7 bases lying between them. The CDR3 runs to 15 residues.